The entry that follows covers one TCR beta chain sequence. Antigen specificity is unknown. The sample originates from a study of T cell responses to AZD1222 COVID-19 vaccine. Study overall: Second-dose intervals near 4 or 12 weeks were combined. Study-wide findings and caveats: A mostly white British donor set with more females was recruited, and clonal diversity was possibly underestimated. An increase in Spike-specific TCR breadth and depth was observed after two AZD1222 doses. Across the whole spike, CD4 TCRs peaked at regions 160-218 and 743-854.

Repertoires were generated with immunoSEQ multiplex PCR, while TCRdb's copy carries only in-frame clones and drops some. The sample carries roughly 130,000 clones, around 90% recorded once. CDR3 length equals 16 residues. Germline values: CDR1 MNHEY, CDR2 SMNVEV (reference sequence). V trimming: 5 bases; J trimming: 3 bases; junction bases outside the gene matches: 4. V is TRBV27 and J is TRBJ2-1, with 13 bases lining up with TRBD2. The sample in question was peripheral blood, obtained on day 0 of AZD1222 vaccination. This clonotype was sampled from an adult in good health. The CDR3 DNA reads as TGTGCCAGCAGTCGGACTAGCGGGAGCTTCTACAATGAGCAGTTCTTC. As protein: CASSRTSGSFYNEQFF.